This T cell receptor (beta chain) appears in the sequencing data of a study of memory CD4+ T cells and cytomegalovirus serostatus. Single viable CD3+CD4+CD8-CD45RO+ cells were sorted as the memory CD4+ T cells. Produced via immunoSEQ multiplex PCR; TCRdb's table is partial and in-frame only. The sample includes more than 45,000 clones, 82% seen only once; the top ten take approximately 0.55%. Sequencing was done on a sample of memory CD4+ T cells from blood. This receptor was identified in an adult in good health and CMV-seronegative.

CDR3 residues: CASSFAGTSYVSYTF. DNA of the CDR3: TGTGCCAGCAGCTTTGCAGGGACAAGCTATGTTAGCTACACCTTC. This sequence joins TRBV5-4 and TRBJ1-2; D perhaps matches TRBD1 (6 bases). Per germline, CDR1 SGHNT and CDR2 YYREEE (reference sequence). The V end was cut by 2 bases, the J end by 9 bases, with 20 bases between. There are 15 residues in the CDR3.